A single sample is the source of the 29 T cell receptor beta chains below, sequenced in a study of T-cell memory formation after mild COVID-19. TCRdb independently ran MiXCR on the 5' RACE reads; one entry per CDR3 protein. The sample includes about 250,000 distinct CDR3 sequences, roughly 18% of them seen just once. The sample comprised PBMCs or a T cell subset sorted from them (not recorded which). The receptors come from a man aged 18 to 29 who had mild COVID-19 (a few samples of this study predate the infection). Cell type and time point are not known.

This clonotype has more than one count but fewer than ten. The chain employs TRBV15 and TRBJ2-4; D not certain. V gave up 4 bases and J gave up 0 bases, with 7 bases separating them. Germline assignment: CDR1 LNHNV and CDR2 YYDKDF (reference sequence). This CDR3 spans 14 amino acids. In DNA form, the CDR3 reads TGTGCCACCAGCACAGGTCTAGCCAAAAACATTCAGTACTTC. This sequence encodes CATSTGLAKNIQYF.

This clonotype has a handful of counts. V usage is TRBV6-2 or TRBV6-3 and J usage is TRBJ1-3; D call uncertain. The germline CDR1 and CDR2 sequences are MNHEY and SVGEGT. Trimming cost V 6 bases and J 0 bases, with 6 bases left between them. The CDR3 runs 13 residues. DNA for the CDR3: TGTGCCAGCAGACCCGCCTCTGGAAACACCATATATTTT. Translating gives CASRPASGNTIYF.

This clonotype came up many times. V is TRBV2 and J is TRBJ2-7; D ambiguous. Trimming cost V 8 bases and J 4 bases, with 18 bases left between them. This CDR3 comprises 14 residues. In germline, CDR1 is SNHLY, CDR2 FYNNEI. The CDR3 DNA reads TGTGCCAGCCGCCAGGCCATCGTTCTTTACGAGCAGTACGTC. As protein: CASRQAIVLYEQYV.

The chain recombines TRBV7-9 with TRBJ1-4; possible D gene TRBD1, 6 bases. The CDR3 totals 14 residues. Germline values: CDR1 SEHNR, CDR2 FQNEAQ (reference sequence). The V end was cut by 5 bases, the J end by 5 bases, with 12 bases between. As DNA, the CDR3 is TGTGCCAGCAGCCCCGGACAGCTGAATGAAAAACTGTTTTTT. Amino acids: CASSPGQLNEKLFF.

There are a few counts of this clonotype. The chain combines TRBV4-2 with TRBJ1-5, with 7 bases identical to TRBD1. With 0 bases clipped from V and 2 bases from J, the junction kept 4 bases outside the gene matches. CDR3 size: 16 residues. Germline V gene sequence: CDR1 LGHNA, CDR2 YNFKEQ. CDR3 in DNA: TGTGCCAGCAGCCAAGATCACGGGACAGGCAATCAGCCCCAGCATTTT. This encodes CASSQDHGTGNQPQHF.

This rearrangement joins TRBV18 to TRBJ2-6; the D is unclear. This CDR3 is 15 amino acids long. The germline V gene encodes CDR1 KGHSH and CDR2 LQKENI. V was pared by 0 bases and J by 4 bases, with 7 bases between. CDR3 amino acids: CASSPPPVGANVLTF. Written as DNA, the CDR3 is TGTGCCAGCTCACCACCCCCCGTGGGGGCCAACGTCCTGACTTTC.

This clonotype was recorded many times. The gene calls are TRBV6-2 or TRBV6-3 and TRBJ2-2; 7 bases are a match to TRBD2. The CDR3 is made up of 14 amino acids. V lost 2 bases and J lost 7; bases outside the gene matches: 4. The germline CDR1 and CDR2 sequences are MNHEY and SVGEGT. The CDR3 spells CASSYGDYRGELFF. In nucleotides, the CDR3 is TGTGCCAGCAGTTACGGGGACTACCGCGGGGAGCTGTTTTTT.

The chain carries TRBV7-6 and TRBJ2-3; 7 nucleotides agree with TRBD2. The CDR3 has 17 amino acids. V gave up 1 base and J gave up 0 bases; unmatched junction bases: 7. Germline V gene lookup returns CDR1 SGHVS and CDR2 FNYEAQ. CDR3 region: CASSLDVSGVSTDTQYF. The CDR3 nucleotides read TGTGCCAGCAGCTTAGACGTCAGCGGGGTTAGCACAGATACGCAGTATTTT.

This clonotype occurred a few times. The J gene is TRBJ1-2, the V gene TRBV7-2; TRBD1 matches 12 bases. V dropped 4 bases and J dropped 3; count of bases not matched to a gene: 24. Per germline, CDR1 SGHTA and CDR2 FQGNSA. The CDR3 sequence is 22 residues long. CDR3 in amino acids: CASSSRGAGTGGEAPLDYGYTF. CDR3 sequence (DNA): TGTGCCAGCAGCTCGAGAGGTGCCGGGACAGGGGGCGAGGCCCCCTTGGACTATGGCTACACCTTC.

This clonotype was seen a few times. The chain joins TRBV7-9 to TRBJ2-1, with D possibly matching TRBD2 (6 bases). Germline V CDR1 and CDR2: SEHNR, FQNEAQ (reference sequence). The germline V and J ends were trimmed by 4 bases and 12 bases, with 13 bases remaining between them. The CDR3 totals 12 residues. In DNA, the CDR3 is TGTGCCAGCAGCTACTCCGGGAGAGGGCAGTTCTTC. Translated: CASSYSGRGQFF.

Only a few counts were recorded for this clonotype. The V gene is TRBV5-1, the J gene TRBJ2-5; the D gene is possibly TRBD2 (5 bases). The CDR3 runs 14 residues. Trimming removed 4 bases from V and 5 bases from J, with 15 bases in between. Germline lookup yields CDR1 SGHRS and CDR2 YFSETQ. The CDR3 reads CASSPQSGGETQYF. The CDR3, as DNA: TGCGCCAGCAGCCCCCAATCCGGCGGGGAGACCCAGTACTTC. Full variable domain (rest looked up from reference TRBV5-1 and TRBJ2-5): KAGVTQTPRYLIKTRGQQVTLSCSPISGHRSVSWYQQTPGQGLQFLFEYFSETQRNKGNFPGRFSGRQFSNSRSEMNVSTLELGDSALYLCASSPQSGGETQYFGPGTRLLVL.

The chain is built from TRBV27 and TRBJ2-1; 15 bases align to TRBD2. The trim removed 4 bases at V and 8 bases at J, leaving 3 bases unmatched. The germline V gene has CDR1 MNHEY and CDR2 SMNVEV (reference sequence). The CDR3 spans 15 residues. The CDR3 loop reads CASSWGLAGGDEQFF. The CDR3 region has the DNA TGTGCCAGCAGTTGGGGACTAGCGGGGGGCGATGAGCAGTTCTTC.

This clonotype was counted between two and nine times. This rearrangement joins TRBV5-8 to TRBJ2-3; D gene unclear. There are 14 residues in the CDR3. In germline, CDR1 is SGHTS, CDR2 YDEGEE. Trimming took 4 bases from V and 1 from J, leaving 10 bases between them. In DNA, the CDR3 is TGTGCCAGCAGCGGATGGCGAGGCACAGATACGCAGTATTTT. Its protein is CASSGWRGTDTQYF. Together with reference TRBV5-8 and TRBJ2-3, the CDR3 gives the full variable domain: EAGVTQSPTHLIKTRGQQATLRCSPISGHTSVYWYQQALGLGLQFLLWYDEGEERNRGNFPPRFSGRQFPNYSSELNVNALELEDSALYLCASSGWRGTDTQYFGPGTRLTVL.

This clonotype was seen many times. The CDR3 is CASRTSTGLLGHTEAFF. In nucleotides, the CDR3 is TGTGCCAGCAGGACCTCAACAGGGTTACTAGGGCACACTGAAGCTTTCTTT. The chain combines TRBV27 with TRBJ1-1, with a weak D call TRBD1 (6 bases). Germline CDR1 MNHEY, CDR2 SMNVEV (reference sequence). The CDR3 contains 17 residues. V was cut by 6 bases and J by 3 bases, with 23 bases left in between.

In this sample, this clonotype turned up many times. V usage is TRBV7-2 and J usage is TRBJ2-1, with 9 bases matching TRBD2. Per germline, CDR1 SGHTA and CDR2 FQGNSA. The CDR3 is 14 amino acids. J gave up 10 bases and V 5 bases, and 9 bases lay outside the gene matches. CDR3 DNA sequence: TGTGCCAGCAGCACCGGGCTAGCGGGGATGGAGCAGTTCTTC. Translating it yields CASSTGLAGMEQFF.

This clonotype was seen a handful of times. The rearrangement uses TRBV29-1 and TRBJ1-5; D is undetermined. Trimming cost V 6 bases and J 4 bases, with 10 bases left between them. This CDR3 has 12 amino acids. Germline assignment: CDR1 SQVTM and CDR2 ANQGSEA. The CDR3 nucleotides read TGCAGCGTACTCATTGGAAATCAGCCCCAGCATTTT. Translated: CSVLIGNQPQHF.

This clonotype has ten or more counts. This chain connects TRBV20-1 to TRBJ1-2, with D uncertain. CDR1 is DFQATT and CDR2 is SNEGSKA in the germline V gene (reference sequence). The germline V and J ends were trimmed by 6 bases and 7 bases, with 12 bases remaining between them. The CDR3 is 11 amino acids. The CDR3 reads CSAWEGLGYTF. In DNA, the CDR3 is TGCAGTGCGTGGGAGGGTCTTGGCTACACCTTC.

A few counts support this clonotype. The rearrangement joins TRBV4-1 to TRBJ1-6; D is uncertain. V lost 0 bases to trimming and J lost 7 bases, with 7 bases between them. The CDR3 consists of 14 residues. In germline, CDR1 is MGHRA, CDR2 YSYEKL. The CDR3 loop is CASSQESGNSPLHF. As DNA, the CDR3 is TGCGCCAGCAGCCAAGAGTCCGGCAATTCACCCCTCCACTTT.

This clonotype was seen repeatedly, ten times or more. V and J are TRBV7-8 and TRBJ2-1; TRBD2 matches 14 bases. The germline gives CDR1 SGHVS, CDR2 FQNEAQ. The CDR3 contains 14 residues. Unmatched junction bases numbered 4, after V lost 5 bases and J lost 10 bases. The CDR3 bases are TGTGCCAGCAGCCGCGGGACTAGCGGGGGAGAGCAGTTCTTC. Amino acids: CASSRGTSGGEQFF.

This clonotype has just a few counts. This chain joins TRBV7-2 and TRBJ2-7, with 7 nucleotides matching TRBD2. CDR1 SGHTA and CDR2 FQGNSA come from the germline V gene. The CDR3 sequence is 15 residues long. Unmatched junction bases numbered 10, after V lost 4 bases and J lost 4 bases. CDR3 region: CASSYAPSGAYEQYF. The DNA of the CDR3 is TGTGCCAGCAGCTATGCTCCTAGCGGCGCTTACGAGCAGTACTTC.

The table lists this clonotype with a few counts. The chain couples TRBV29-1 to TRBJ2-1, with unresolved D. In germline, CDR1 is SQVTM, CDR2 ANQGSEA. Trimming took 4 bases from V and 1 from J, leaving 2 bases between them. The CDR3 runs 11 residues. The CDR3: CSVGSYNEQFF. CDR3 coding DNA: TGCAGCGTTGGATCCTACAATGAGCAGTTCTTC.

This clonotype was observed a handful of times. This chain joins TRBV5-1 and TRBJ2-7; no definite D call. The CDR3 runs 13 residues. Germline V gene data show CDR1 as SGHRS and CDR2 as YFSETQ. Trimming took 5 bases from V and 0 from J, leaving 9 bases between them. The CDR3 region is CASRARPSYEQYF. CDR3 coding DNA: TGCGCCAGCAGGGCCAGGCCCTCCTACGAGCAGTACTTC.

V usage is TRBV7-6 and J usage is TRBJ2-3, with a weak D call TRBD2 (5 bases). The germline V gene encodes CDR1 SGHVS and CDR2 FNYEAQ. The V gene lost 5 bases and the J gene lost 5 bases, with 14 bases spanning the gap. The CDR3 has 14 amino acids. This CDR3 is CASSPSEVRDTQYF. The CDR3 bases are TGTGCCAGCAGCCCCTCGGAGGTTAGAGATACGCAGTATTTT.

V and J are TRBV27 and TRBJ2-7, with 10 nucleotides matching TRBD1. The CDR3 length is 15 residues. Trimming removed 2 bases from V and 4 bases from J; junction bases left unmatched: 5. Germline loops: CDR1 MNHEY, CDR2 SMNVEV (reference sequence). The CDR3 spells CASSLRGQGLYEQYF. The CDR3 nucleotides are TGTGCCAGCAGTTTACGGGGACAGGGGTTATACGAGCAGTACTTC.

The V call is TRBV7-2, the J call TRBJ2-5, with 10 nucleotides matching TRBD1. Germline CDR1 reads SGHTA; CDR2 reads FQGNSA. With 5 bases clipped from V and 4 bases from J, the junction kept 10 bases outside the gene matches. The CDR3 contains 16 residues. The CDR3 sequence: CASSTAHGTGVETQYF. The CDR3 region has the DNA TGTGCCAGCAGCACCGCGCACGGGACAGGGGTAGAGACCCAGTACTTC.

V gene TRBV12-3 or TRBV12-4 combines with J gene TRBJ1-4, with D tentatively TRBD1 (5 bases). CDR3 length equals 14 residues. Trimming shortened V by 5 bases and J by 5 bases, and 12 bases separated the two germline ends. The CDR3 DNA follows: TGTGCCAGCAGTCAGGGCAGGGCGAATGAAAAACTGTTTTTT. This sequence encodes CASSQGRANEKLFF.

This clonotype has ten or more counts. The rearrangement joins TRBV4-2 to TRBJ2-3, with D unresolved. CDR1 and CDR2 (germline): LGHNA, YNFKEQ. V lost 0 bases and J lost 4, with 11 bases in between. This CDR3 region has 15 residues. In DNA form, the CDR3 reads TGTGCCAGCAGCCAAGACCTCCTTATATCAGATACGCAGTATTTT. Protein: CASSQDLLISDTQYF.

At least ten counts were recorded for this clonotype. J is TRBJ1-5 and V is TRBV20-1; 8 nucleotides line up with TRBD1. The CDR3 length is 12 residues. The trim removed 3 bases at V and 7 bases at J, leaving 2 bases unmatched. Germline CDR1 reads DFQATT; CDR2 reads SNEGSKA (reference sequence). The CDR3 loop is CSARTGEQPQHF. CDR3 nucleotides: TGCAGTGCTAGGACAGGGGAACAGCCCCAGCATTTT.

The chain recombines TRBV7-9 with TRBJ1-2; D is unclear. There are 14 residues in the CDR3. Germline CDR1 SEHNR, CDR2 FQNEAQ (reference sequence). Trimming pared 5 bases from V and 3 bases from J, leaving 13 bases between. The CDR3 DNA sequence: TGTGCCAGCAGCCTGACGGCCGGGGACTATGGCTACACCTTC. Its protein product is CASSLTAGDYGYTF.